The present T cell receptor (beta chain) was sequenced within a study of spatial heterogeneity in lung cancer. At the level of the study: More than eight raw reads, on average, carried each unique TCR and UMI combination. The study, taken as a whole, reports: More often at tumor resection than at routine follow-up, ubiquitous expanded tumor TCRs were detected in the blood.

TCRdb re-analysed the 5' RACE reads in MiXCR, keeping a single row per CDR3 protein. This sample has 40,000 or so distinct CDR3 sequences, with 6.5% to 9.5% found just once. Trimming took off 0 bases at V and 0 bases at J, with 9 bases between the two ends. This CDR3 comprises 15 residues. Per germline, CDR1 SGDLS and CDR2 YYNGEE. This clonotype has just a few counts. Its target is unknown. Time point described: sample taken at primary tumor resection. Here the sequenced sample was PBMCs, taken at surgery. This receptor was identified in a male donor with early-stage non-small cell lung cancer. V gene TRBV9 combines with J gene TRBJ1-1; weak D call: TRBD1 (6 bases). The CDR3 sequence is CASSVVTGMNTEAFF. The CDR3 DNA follows: TGTGCCAGCAGCGTAGTCACAGGGATGAACACTGAAGCTTTCTTT.